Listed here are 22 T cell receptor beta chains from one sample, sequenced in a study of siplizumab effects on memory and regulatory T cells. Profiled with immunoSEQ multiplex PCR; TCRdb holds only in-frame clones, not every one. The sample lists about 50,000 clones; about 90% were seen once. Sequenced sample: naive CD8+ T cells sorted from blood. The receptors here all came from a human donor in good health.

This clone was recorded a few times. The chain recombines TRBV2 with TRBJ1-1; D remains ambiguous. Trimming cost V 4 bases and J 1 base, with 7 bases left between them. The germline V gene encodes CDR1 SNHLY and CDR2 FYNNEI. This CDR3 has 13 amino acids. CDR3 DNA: TGTGCCAGCAGTGCAGGTAGGAACACTGAAGCTTTCTTT. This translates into CASSAGRNTEAFF.

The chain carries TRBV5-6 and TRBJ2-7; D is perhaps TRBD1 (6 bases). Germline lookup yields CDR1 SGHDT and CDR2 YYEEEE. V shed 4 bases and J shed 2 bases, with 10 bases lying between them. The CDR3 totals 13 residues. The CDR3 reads CASSLTGPYEQYF. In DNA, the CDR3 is TGTGCCAGCAGCCTGACAGGCCCCTACGAGCAGTACTTC.

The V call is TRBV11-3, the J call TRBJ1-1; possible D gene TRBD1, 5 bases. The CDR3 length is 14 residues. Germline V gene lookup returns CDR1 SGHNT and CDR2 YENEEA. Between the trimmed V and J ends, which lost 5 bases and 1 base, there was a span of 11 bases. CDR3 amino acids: CASSQYGGNTEAFF. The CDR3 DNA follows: TGTGCCAGCAGCCAATACGGGGGGAACACTGAAGCTTTCTTT. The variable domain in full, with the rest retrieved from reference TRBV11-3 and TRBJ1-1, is EAGVVQSPRYKIIEKKQPVAFWCNPISGHNTLYWYLQNLGQGPELLIRYENEEAVDDSQLPKDRFSAERLKGVDSTLKIQPAELGDSAVYLCASSQYGGNTEAFFGQGTRLTVV.

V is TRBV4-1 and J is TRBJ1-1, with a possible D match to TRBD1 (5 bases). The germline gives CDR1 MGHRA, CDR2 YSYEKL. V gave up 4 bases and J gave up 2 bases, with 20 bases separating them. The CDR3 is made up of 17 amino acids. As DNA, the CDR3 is TGCGCCAGCAGCCTCCAAGGGGTAGGGGTGGGTAACACTGAAGCTTTCTTT. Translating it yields CASSLQGVGVGNTEAFF.

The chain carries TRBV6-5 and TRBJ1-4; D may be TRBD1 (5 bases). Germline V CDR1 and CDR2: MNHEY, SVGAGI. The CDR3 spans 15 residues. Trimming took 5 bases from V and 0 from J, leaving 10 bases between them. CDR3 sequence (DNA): TGTGCCAGCAGTAGGGGCTCCGCAACTAATGAAAAACTGTTTTTT. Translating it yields CASSRGSATNEKLFF.

The CDR3 sequence: CASSFRRDILLGNQPQHF. The CDR3 region has the DNA TGTGCCAGCAGTTTCCGACGGGACATTTTACTCGGCAATCAGCCCCAGCATTTT. The chain links TRBV27 to TRBJ1-5; D possibly corresponds to TRBD1 (6 bases). The CDR3 runs 18 residues. The germline CDR1 and CDR2 sequences are MNHEY and SMNVEV (reference sequence). The V end lost 3 bases, the J end lost 2 bases, and 20 bases lay between the germline ends.

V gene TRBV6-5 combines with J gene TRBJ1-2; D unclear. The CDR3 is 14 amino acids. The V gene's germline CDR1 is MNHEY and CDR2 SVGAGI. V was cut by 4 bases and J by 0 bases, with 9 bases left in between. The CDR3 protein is CASSSPGANYGYTF. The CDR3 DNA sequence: TGTGCCAGCAGTTCCCCCGGAGCTAACTATGGCTACACCTTC.

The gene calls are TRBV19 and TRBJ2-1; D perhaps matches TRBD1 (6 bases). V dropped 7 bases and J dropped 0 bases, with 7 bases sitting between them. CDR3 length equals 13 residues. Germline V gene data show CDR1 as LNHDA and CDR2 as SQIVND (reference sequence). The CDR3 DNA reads TGTGCCAGTACAGGGGCCTCCTACAATGAGCAGTTCTTC. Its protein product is CASTGASYNEQFF.

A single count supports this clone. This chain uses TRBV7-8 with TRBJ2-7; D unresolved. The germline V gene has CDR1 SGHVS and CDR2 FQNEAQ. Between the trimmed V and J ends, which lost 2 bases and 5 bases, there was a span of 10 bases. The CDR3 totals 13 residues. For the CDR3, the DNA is TGTGCCAGCAGCTTACTAGTTCGCGACGAGCAGTACTTC. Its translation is CASSLLVRDEQYF.

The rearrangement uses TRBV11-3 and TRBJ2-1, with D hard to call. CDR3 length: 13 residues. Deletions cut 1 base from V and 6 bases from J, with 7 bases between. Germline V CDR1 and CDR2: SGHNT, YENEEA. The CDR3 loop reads CASSLGRLNEQFF. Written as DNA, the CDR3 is TGTGCCAGCAGCTTAGGAAGGCTCAATGAGCAGTTCTTC. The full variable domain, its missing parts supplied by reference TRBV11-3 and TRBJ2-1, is EAGVVQSPRYKIIEKKQPVAFWCNPISGHNTLYWYLQNLGQGPELLIRYENEEAVDDSQLPKDRFSAERLKGVDSTLKIQPAELGDSAVYLCASSLGRLNEQFFGPGTRLTVL.

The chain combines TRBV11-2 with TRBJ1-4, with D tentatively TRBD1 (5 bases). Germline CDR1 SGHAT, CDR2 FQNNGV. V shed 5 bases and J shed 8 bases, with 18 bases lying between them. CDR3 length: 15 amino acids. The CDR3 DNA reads TGTGCCAGCAGCCCGACCATCGGGGGGTTCGAAAAACTGTTTTTT. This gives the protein CASSPTIGGFEKLFF.

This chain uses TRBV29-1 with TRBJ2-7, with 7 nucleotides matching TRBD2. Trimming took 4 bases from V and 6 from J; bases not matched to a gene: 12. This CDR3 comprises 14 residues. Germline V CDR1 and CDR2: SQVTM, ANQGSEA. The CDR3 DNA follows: TGCAGCGTTGTTCTAGCGGTTAGGTTTGTCGAGCAGTACTTC. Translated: CSVVLAVRFVEQYF.

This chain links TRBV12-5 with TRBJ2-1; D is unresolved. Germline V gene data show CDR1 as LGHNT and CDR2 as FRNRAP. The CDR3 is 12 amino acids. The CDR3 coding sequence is TGTGGTGAAGGGATGGGCTACAATGAGCAGTTCTTC. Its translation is CGEGMGYNEQFF.

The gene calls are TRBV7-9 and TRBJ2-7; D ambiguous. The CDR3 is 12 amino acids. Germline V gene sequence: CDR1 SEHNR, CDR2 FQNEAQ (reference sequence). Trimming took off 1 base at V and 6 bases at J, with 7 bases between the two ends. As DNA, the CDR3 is TGTGCCAGCAGCTTAGAACCTCTCGAGCAGTACTTC. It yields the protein CASSLEPLEQYF.

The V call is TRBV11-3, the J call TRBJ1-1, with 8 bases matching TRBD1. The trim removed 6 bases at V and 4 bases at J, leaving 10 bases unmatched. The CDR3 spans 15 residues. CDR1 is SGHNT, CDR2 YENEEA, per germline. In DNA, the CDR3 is TGTGCCAGCAGACCTATCACAGGGGGGATCACTGAAGCTTTCTTT. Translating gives CASRPITGGITEAFF. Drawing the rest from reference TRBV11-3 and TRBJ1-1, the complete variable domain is EAGVVQSPRYKIIEKKQPVAFWCNPISGHNTLYWYLQNLGQGPELLIRYENEEAVDDSQLPKDRFSAERLKGVDSTLKIQPAELGDSAVYLCASRPITGGITEAFFGQGTRLTVV.

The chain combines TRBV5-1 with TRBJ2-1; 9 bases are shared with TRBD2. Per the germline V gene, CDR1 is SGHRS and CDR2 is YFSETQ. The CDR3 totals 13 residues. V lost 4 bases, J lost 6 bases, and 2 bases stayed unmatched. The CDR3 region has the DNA TGCGCCAGCAGCCCTAGCGGGGTCAATGAGCAGTTCTTC. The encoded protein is CASSPSGVNEQFF.

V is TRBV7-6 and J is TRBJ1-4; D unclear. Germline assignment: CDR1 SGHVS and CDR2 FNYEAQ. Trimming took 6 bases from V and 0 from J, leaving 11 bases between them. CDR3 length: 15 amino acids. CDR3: CASRRTAATNEKLFF. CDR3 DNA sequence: TGTGCCAGCAGGAGGACGGCTGCAACTAATGAAAAACTGTTTTTT.

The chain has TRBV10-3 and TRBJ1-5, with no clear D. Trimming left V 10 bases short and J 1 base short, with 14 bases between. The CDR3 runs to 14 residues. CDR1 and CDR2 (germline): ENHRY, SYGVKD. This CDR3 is CASKTGSSNQPQHF. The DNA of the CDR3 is TGTGCCAGCAAGACGGGGTCCAGCAATCAGCCCCAGCATTTT.

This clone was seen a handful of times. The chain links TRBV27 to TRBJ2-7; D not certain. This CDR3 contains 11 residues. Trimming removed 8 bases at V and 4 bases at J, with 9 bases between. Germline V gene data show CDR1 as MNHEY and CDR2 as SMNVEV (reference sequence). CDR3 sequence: CASRTGYEQYF. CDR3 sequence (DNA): TGTGCCAGCCGGACCGGGTACGAGCAGTACTTC.

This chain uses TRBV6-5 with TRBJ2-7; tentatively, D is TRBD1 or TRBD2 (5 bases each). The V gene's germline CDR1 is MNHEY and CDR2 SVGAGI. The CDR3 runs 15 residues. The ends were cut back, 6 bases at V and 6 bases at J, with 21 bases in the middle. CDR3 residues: CASRLGEHSFGEQYF. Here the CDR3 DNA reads TGTGCCAGCAGGTTGGGGGAACACTCGTTCGGCGAGCAGTACTTC.

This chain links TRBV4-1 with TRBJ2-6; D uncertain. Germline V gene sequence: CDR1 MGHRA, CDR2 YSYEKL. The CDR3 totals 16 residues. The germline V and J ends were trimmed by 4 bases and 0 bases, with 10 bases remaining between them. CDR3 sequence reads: CASSPGVDSGANVLTF. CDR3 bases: TGCGCCAGCAGCCCAGGAGTAGACTCTGGGGCCAACGTCCTGACTTTC.

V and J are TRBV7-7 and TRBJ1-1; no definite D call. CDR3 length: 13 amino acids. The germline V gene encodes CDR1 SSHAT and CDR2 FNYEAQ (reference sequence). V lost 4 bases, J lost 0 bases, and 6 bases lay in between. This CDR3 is CASSWQVNTEAFF. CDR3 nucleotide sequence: TGTGCCAGCAGCTGGCAAGTGAACACTGAAGCTTTCTTT.